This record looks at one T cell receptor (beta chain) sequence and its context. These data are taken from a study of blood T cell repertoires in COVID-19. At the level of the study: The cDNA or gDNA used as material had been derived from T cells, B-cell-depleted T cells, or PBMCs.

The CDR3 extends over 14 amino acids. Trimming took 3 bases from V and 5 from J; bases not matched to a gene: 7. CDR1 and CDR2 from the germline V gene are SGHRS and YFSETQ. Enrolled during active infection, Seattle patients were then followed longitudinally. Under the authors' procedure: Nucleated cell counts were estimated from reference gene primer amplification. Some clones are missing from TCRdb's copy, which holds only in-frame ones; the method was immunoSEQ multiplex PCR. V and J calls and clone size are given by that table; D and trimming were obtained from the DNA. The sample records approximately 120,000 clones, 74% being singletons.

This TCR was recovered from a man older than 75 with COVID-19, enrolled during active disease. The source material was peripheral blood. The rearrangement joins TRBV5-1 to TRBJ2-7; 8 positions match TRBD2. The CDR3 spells CASSSSGPGDEQYF. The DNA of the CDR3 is TGCGCCAGCAGCTCTAGCGGGCCTGGTGACGAGCAGTACTTC.